These 17 T cell receptor beta chains were sequenced from one sample in a study of CD8+ T cells in alopecia areata. Sequencing relied on a cDNA template that was reverse transcribed from extracted RNA. Sequencing used immunoSEQ multiplex PCR; TCRdb keeps in-frame clones, though not all of them. Here the sample spans about 210,000 clones, more than 45% being singletons. Indicated treatment: oral pan-JAK inhibitor, 5-10 mg twice daily. Sequenced here: CD4+ T cells sorted from blood, sampled at week 4, from a patient treated with tofacitinib. The receptors stem from a human donor with alopecia areata.

This clone was observed once. This chain links TRBV30 with TRBJ1-5, with 7 nucleotides matching TRBD1. CDR1 GTSNPN and CDR2 SVGIG come from the germline V gene (reference sequence). The J segment lost 11 bases and the V segment lost 7 bases, leaving 14 bases of the junction unmatched. The CDR3 loop spans 13 amino acids. This CDR3 is CASETGDGLAQHF. In DNA form, the CDR3 reads TGTGCCTCCGAAACAGGGGACGGATTGGCCCAGCATTTT.

This clone was recorded a few times. V and J are TRBV4-3 and TRBJ2-1; 10 nucleotides agree with TRBD2. This CDR3 spans 15 amino acids. Germline CDR1 reads LGHNA; CDR2 reads YSLEER. With 1 base clipped from V and 7 bases from J, the junction kept 4 bases outside the gene matches. The CDR3 spells CASSQALAGENEQFF. The CDR3 DNA reads TGCGCCAGCAGCCAAGCCCTAGCGGGGGAAAATGAGCAGTTCTTC.

This clone occurred a few times. The rearrangement links TRBV7-2 to TRBJ1-2; D might be TRBD1 (6 bases). Germline CDR1 is SGHTA and CDR2 is FQGNSA. The CDR3 is 12 amino acids. The V end was cut by 1 base, the J end by 6 bases, with 6 bases between. The CDR3 sequence: CASSLDRDGYTF. CDR3 in DNA: TGTGCCAGCAGCTTAGACAGGGATGGCTACACCTTC.

This clone was seen a handful of times. V is TRBV2 and J is TRBJ2-4; no definite D call. Germline CDR1 SNHLY, CDR2 FYNNEI. CDR3 size: 15 residues. Deletions cut 6 bases from V and 0 bases from J, with 12 bases between. Written as DNA, the CDR3 is TGTGCCAGCAGACCCACTCCAGGAGCCAAAAACATTCAGTACTTC. Protein sequence: CASRPTPGAKNIQYF.

The gene calls are TRBV4-3 and TRBJ2-1; 8 positions match TRBD1. The CDR3 length is 15 residues. J was trimmed by 4 bases and V by 1 base; bases with no gene match: 3. The germline CDR1 and CDR2 sequences are LGHNA and YSLEER. The CDR3: CASSQGQGTYNEQFF. The CDR3, as DNA: TGCGCCAGCAGCCAAGGACAGGGGACTTACAATGAGCAGTTCTTC.

In its sample, this clone was seen once. The V gene is TRBV5-1, the J gene TRBJ2-5; D uncertain. V gave up 3 bases and J gave up 2 bases, with 2 bases separating them. The CDR3 extends over 11 amino acids. The germline V gene has CDR1 SGHRS and CDR2 YFSETQ. Here the CDR3 reads CASSWQETQYF. DNA of the CDR3: TGCGCCAGCAGCTGGCAAGAGACCCAGTACTTC.

The rearrangement links TRBV2 to TRBJ2-7, with D perhaps matching TRBD1 (6 bases). CDR1 is SNHLY and CDR2 is FYNNEI in the germline V gene. The CDR3 extends over 13 amino acids. Trimming took off 5 bases at V and 5 bases at J, with 13 bases between the two ends. This chain's CDR3 is CASSLIRGHEQYF. The CDR3 coding sequence is TGTGCCAGCAGTCTCATCAGGGGTCACGAGCAGTACTTC. Full variable domain (rest looked up from reference TRBV2 and TRBJ2-7): EPEVTQTPSHQVTQMGQEVILRCVPISNHLYFYWYRQILGQKVEFLVSFYNNEISEKSEIFDDQFSVERPDGSNFTLKIRSTKLEDSAMYFCASSLIRGHEQYFGPGTRLTVT.

This sequence joins TRBV5-1 and TRBJ1-6; 7 bases line up with TRBD1. After removal of 4 bases from V and 7 bases from J, the junction contained 8 bases not matched to a gene. The germline V gene has CDR1 SGHRS and CDR2 YFSETQ. This CDR3 is built from 15 residues. The CDR3 reads CASSTRQGQNSPLHF. In DNA form, the CDR3 reads TGCGCCAGCAGCACCCGACAGGGTCAGAATTCACCCCTCCACTTT.

This clone was seen more than once but under ten times. The chain is built from TRBV7-9 and TRBJ1-4; tentatively, D is TRBD1 (5 bases). The CDR3 runs 16 residues. The V and J ends lost 3 bases and 0 bases respectively, with 11 bases between them. CDR1 is SEHNR, CDR2 FQNEAQ, per germline (reference sequence). CDR3 sequence reads: CASSFMTASTNEKLFF. CDR3 in DNA: TGTGCCAGCAGCTTCATGACAGCTTCAACTAATGAAAAACTGTTTTTT.

The V gene is TRBV6-1, the J gene TRBJ2-7, with TRBD1 as a possible D gene (6 bases). CDR3 length: 14 amino acids. V lost 6 bases and J 1 base, leaving 13 bases between the germline ends. Germline values: CDR1 MNHNS, CDR2 SASEGT. The CDR3 region has the DNA TGTGCCAGCAGGTCGCTGACAGGTTCCTACGAGCAGTACTTC. The encoded protein is CASRSLTGSYEQYF.

V is TRBV21-1 and J is TRBJ2-6; the table's D gene call, TRBD1, was not cross checked with the DNA. TRBV21-1 is a recognized pseudogene. The CDR3 totals 18 residues. The CDR3 bases are TGTGCCAGCAGCATGAGGGACAGGGTGGATTCTGGGTCCAACGTCCTGACTTTC. The encoded protein is CASSMRDRVDSGSNVLTF.

The chain combines TRBV10-2 with TRBJ1-5; no reliable D call. Trimming took 8 bases from V and 2 from J, leaving 16 bases between them. In germline, CDR1 is WSHSY, CDR2 SAAADI. The CDR3 runs to 15 residues. The CDR3 is CASRLADTGNQPQHF. The CDR3 DNA follows: TGCGCCAGCCGTTTGGCTGATACGGGCAATCAGCCCCAGCATTTT.

This clone was seen repeatedly, ten times or more. The chain combines TRBV30 with TRBJ1-2; 11 bases are a match to TRBD1. CDR1 GTSNPN and CDR2 SVGIG come from the germline V gene (reference sequence). The V gene end was trimmed by 2 bases and the J gene end by 4 bases; junction bases not matched to a gene: 9. The CDR3 extends over 16 amino acids. The CDR3 reads CAWSLTGTGGTYGYTF. The CDR3 bases are TGTGCCTGGAGTCTTACCGGGACAGGGGGAACCTATGGCTACACCTTC.

The chain carries TRBV30 and TRBJ1-1, with TRBD1 as a possible D gene (5 bases). V dropped 3 bases and J dropped 6 bases, with 8 bases sitting between them. The CDR3 runs to 11 residues. Looked up from germline, CDR1 is GTSNPN and CDR2 is SVGIG (reference sequence). The CDR3 DNA follows: TGTGCCTGGAGACAGGAGCCTGAAGCTTTCTTT. Translation: CAWRQEPEAFF. Full variable domain (rest looked up from reference TRBV30 and TRBJ1-1): SQTIHQWPATLVQPVGSPLSLECTVEGTSNPNLYWYRQAAGRGLQLLFYSVGIGQISSEVPQNLSASRPQDRQFILSSKKLLLSDSGFYLCAWRQEPEAFFGQGTRLTVV.

The J gene is TRBJ2-3, the V gene TRBV23-1; D remains unclear. TRBV23-1 is reported as an ORF; its role is uncertain. V was trimmed by 3 bases and J by 12 bases, leaving 13 bases between them. The CDR3 is made up of 12 amino acids. The DNA for the CDR3 is TGCGCCAGCAGTCATTTCCTCCTTGGACAGTATTTT. Translation: CASSHFLLGQYF.

The J gene is TRBJ1-2, the V gene TRBV28; a weak D match, TRBD1 (6 bases). The CDR3 covers 16 residues. Trimming left V 6 bases short and J 4 bases short, with 21 bases between. CDR1 is MDHEN and CDR2 is SYDVKM in the germline V gene. CDR3 in DNA: TGTGCCAGCAGCGCCCCGGGGGAAAAGGGGGTCTATGGCTACACCTTC. The encoded protein is CASSAPGEKGVYGYTF.

In the case of this clone: The same CDR3 is also encoded by other DNA sequences in this sample. The chain couples TRBV2 to TRBJ1-1; D is perhaps TRBD1 (6 bases). This CDR3 region has 14 residues. Germline V lookup: CDR1 SNHLY, CDR2 FYNNEI. With 6 bases removed from V and 5 bases from J, the gap between germline ends came to 16 bases. CDR3 DNA: TGTGCCAGCAGCGAGGCGGGAAGGGGGACTGAAGCTTTCTTT. Amino acid sequence: CASSEAGRGTEAFF.